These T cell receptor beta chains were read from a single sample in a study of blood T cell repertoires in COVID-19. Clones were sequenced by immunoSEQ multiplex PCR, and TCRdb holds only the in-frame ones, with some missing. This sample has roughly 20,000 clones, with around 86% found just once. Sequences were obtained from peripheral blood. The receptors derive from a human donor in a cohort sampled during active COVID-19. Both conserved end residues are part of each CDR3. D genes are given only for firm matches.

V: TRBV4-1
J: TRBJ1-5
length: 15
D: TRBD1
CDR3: CASSSRQGTTQPQHF

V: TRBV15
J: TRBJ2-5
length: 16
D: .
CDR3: CATSRDRAVRGETQYF

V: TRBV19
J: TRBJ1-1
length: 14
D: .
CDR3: CASSIGQANTEAFF

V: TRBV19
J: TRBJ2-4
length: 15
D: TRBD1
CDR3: CASSIIGQGKNIQYF

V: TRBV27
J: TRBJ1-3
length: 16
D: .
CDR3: CASSSRPTGTGNTIYF

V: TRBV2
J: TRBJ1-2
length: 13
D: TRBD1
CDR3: CASSGQGASGYTF

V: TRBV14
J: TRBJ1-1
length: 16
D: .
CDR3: CASSHRGGRSNTEAFF

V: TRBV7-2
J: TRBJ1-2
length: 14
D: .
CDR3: CASSLGSGGLGYTF

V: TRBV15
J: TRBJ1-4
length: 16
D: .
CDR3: CATRGGVQLFNEKLFF

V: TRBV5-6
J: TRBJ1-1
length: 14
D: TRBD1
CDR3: CASSFTGGNTEAFF

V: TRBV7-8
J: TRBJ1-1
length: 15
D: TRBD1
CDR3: CASSHPKGAVTEAFF

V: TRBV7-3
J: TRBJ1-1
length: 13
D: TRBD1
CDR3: CASSLTGVTEAFF

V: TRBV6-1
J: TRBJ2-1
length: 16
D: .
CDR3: CASSEQDRGLYNEQFF

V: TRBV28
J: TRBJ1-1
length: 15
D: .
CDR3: CASKIQDYLNTEAFF

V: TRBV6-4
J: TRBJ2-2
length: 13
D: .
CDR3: CASSDGSTGELFF

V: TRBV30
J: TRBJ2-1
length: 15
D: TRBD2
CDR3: CAWTGGVAGVHEQFF

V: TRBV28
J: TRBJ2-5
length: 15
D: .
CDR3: CASSPPGGGGETQYF

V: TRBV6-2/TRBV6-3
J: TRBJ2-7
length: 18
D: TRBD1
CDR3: CASSYARKVGTGPYEQYF

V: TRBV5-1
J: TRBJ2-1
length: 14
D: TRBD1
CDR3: CASQTGDSYNEQFF

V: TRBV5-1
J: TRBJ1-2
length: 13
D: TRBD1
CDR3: CASSLGTGDGYTF

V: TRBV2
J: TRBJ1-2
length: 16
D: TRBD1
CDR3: CASSADPRQGFFGYTF

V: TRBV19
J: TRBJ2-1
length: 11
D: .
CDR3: CASSRVYEQFF

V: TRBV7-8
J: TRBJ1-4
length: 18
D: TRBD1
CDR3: CASSSAPKTGGSNEKLFF

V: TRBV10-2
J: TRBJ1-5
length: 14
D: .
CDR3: CASSESGGNQPQHF

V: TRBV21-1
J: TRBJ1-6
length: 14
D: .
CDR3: CASSTREGVSPLHF

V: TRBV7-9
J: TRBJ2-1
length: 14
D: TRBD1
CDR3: CASSLPQGGAEQFF

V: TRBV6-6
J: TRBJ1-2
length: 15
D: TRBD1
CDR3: CASSYSNDRGDGYTF

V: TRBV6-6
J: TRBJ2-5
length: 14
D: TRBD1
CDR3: CASRQQGMVGTQYF

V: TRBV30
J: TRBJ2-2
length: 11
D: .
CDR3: CAWSPREGLFF

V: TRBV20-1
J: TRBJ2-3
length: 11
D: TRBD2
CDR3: CSAGHSGRQYF

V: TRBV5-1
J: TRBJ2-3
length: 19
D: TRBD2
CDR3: CASSSGLAGGLRSTDTQYF

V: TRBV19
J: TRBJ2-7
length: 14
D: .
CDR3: CASSLAGTSYEQYF

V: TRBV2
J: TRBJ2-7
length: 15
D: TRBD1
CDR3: CASSPRTGVKNEQYF

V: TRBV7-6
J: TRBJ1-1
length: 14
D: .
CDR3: CASSLSGVGTEAFF

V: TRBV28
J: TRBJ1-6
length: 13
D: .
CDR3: CASMSLYNSPLHF

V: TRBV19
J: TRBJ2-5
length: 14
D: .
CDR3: CASSASGSWETQYF

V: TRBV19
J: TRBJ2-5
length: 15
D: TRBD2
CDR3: CASSITSGARETQYF

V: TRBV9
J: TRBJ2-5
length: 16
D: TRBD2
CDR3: CASSLGLAEYQETQYF

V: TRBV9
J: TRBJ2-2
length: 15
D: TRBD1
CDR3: CASSVAGQGSGELFF

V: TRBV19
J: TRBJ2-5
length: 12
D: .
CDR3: CASRGVEETQYF

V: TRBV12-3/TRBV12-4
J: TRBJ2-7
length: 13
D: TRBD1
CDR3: CASRAGTAYEQYF

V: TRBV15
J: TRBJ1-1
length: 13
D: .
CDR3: CATSGQLNTEAFF